The T cell receptor beta chain described here comes from a study of blood T cell repertoires in COVID-19. As for the study in general: Acute and convalescent COVID-19 samples came from the United States, Italy and Spain. PBMCs, B-cell-depleted T cells, or T cells were the source of the cDNA or gDNA that made up the material.

Germline assignment: CDR1 SQVTM and CDR2 ANQGSEA. This CDR3 has 12 residues. V lost 2 bases to trimming and J lost 9 bases, with 8 bases between them. Original data processing: It was from reference gene primer amplification that nucleated cell counts were estimated. Profiled with immunoSEQ multiplex PCR; TCRdb holds only in-frame clones, not every one. V and J calls plus clone size are reproduced from that table; the DNA served to infer D and trimming. The repertoire holds around 260,000 clones, with 70% to 90% as singletons. The chain links TRBV29-1 to TRBJ1-6; D ambiguous. The sample comprised peripheral blood. The clonotype originates from a woman between 50 and 59 years old with acute or convalescent COVID-19. The CDR3 bases are TGCAGCGTTGAATTACCGGGTTCACCCCTCCACTTT. Amino acids: CSVELPGSPLHF.